This TCR beta chain was recorded in a study of shared clonotypes between healthy human individuals. In regard to this clone: Its target is not known.

Germline V CDR1 and CDR2: MDHEN, SYDVKM. CDR3 size: 14 residues. The V gene lost 3 bases and the J gene lost 8 bases, with 16 bases spanning the gap. Points from the study as a whole: Larger richness was generally estimated for naive than memory subsets.

The method was immunoSEQ multiplex PCR; TCRdb's version includes in-frame clones alone and lacks a portion of them. Of approximately 740,000 clones listed, under 80% were seen once; the top ten hold around 1.6%. The chain employs TRBV28 and TRBJ1-2; no definite D call. Sequencing used memory CD4+ T cells sorted from blood. Subset noted: CD45RA-negative fraction. The receptor was isolated from a woman aged 25 to 39 in good health. The CDR3 region has the DNA TGTGCCAGCAGTTTGGGGATCTACTACCAGGGCTACACCTTC. Its translation: CASSLGIYYQGYTF.